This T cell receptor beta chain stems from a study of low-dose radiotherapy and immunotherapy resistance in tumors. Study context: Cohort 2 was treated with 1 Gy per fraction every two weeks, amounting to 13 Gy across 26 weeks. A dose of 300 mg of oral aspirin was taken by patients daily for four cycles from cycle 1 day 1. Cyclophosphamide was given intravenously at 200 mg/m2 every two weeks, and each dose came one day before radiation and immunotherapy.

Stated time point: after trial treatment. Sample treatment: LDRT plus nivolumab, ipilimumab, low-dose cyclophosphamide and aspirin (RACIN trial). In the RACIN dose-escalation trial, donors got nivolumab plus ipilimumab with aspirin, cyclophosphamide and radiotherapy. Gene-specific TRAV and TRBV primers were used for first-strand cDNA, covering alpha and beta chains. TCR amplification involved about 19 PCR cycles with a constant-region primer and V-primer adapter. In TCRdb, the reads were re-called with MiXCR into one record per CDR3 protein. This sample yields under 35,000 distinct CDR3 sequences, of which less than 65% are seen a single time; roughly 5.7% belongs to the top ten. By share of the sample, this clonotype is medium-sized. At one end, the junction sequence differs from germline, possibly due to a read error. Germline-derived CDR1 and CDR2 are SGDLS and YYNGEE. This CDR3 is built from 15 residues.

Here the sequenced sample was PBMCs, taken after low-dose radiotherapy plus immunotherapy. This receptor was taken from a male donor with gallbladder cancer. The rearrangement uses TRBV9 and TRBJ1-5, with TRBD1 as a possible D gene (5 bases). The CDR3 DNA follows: TGCGCCAGCAGCTCGGGACTGGAGAGCAATCAGCCCCAGCATTTT. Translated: CASSSGLESNQPQHF.